This T cell receptor (beta chain) was observed in a study of blood T cell repertoires in COVID-19. Overall study context: From the United States, Italy and Spain came samples of acute and convalescent COVID-19. The cDNA or gDNA used as material had been derived from T cells, B-cell-depleted T cells, or PBMCs.

The CDR3 has 13 residues. Trimming shortened V by 5 bases and J by 6 bases, and 13 bases separated the two germline ends. Per the study methods: Reference gene primer amplification in the assay estimated nucleated cell counts. Assay used: immunoSEQ multiplex PCR; TCRdb lists only in-frame clones, some missing. Clone size and V and J calls were adopted from that table, with D and trimming inferred from the DNA. The sample consists of 200,000 to 250,000 clones, around 86% of them appearing once. The sequenced sample consisted of peripheral blood. V and J are TRBV12-3 or TRBV12-4 and TRBJ1-2; D might be TRBD1 (6 bases). The sequence was obtained from a man aged 60 to 69 with acute or convalescent COVID-19. For the CDR3, the DNA is TGTGCCAGCAGTAGGGACACGGACAATGGCTACACCTTC. Its protein product is CASSRDTDNGYTF.